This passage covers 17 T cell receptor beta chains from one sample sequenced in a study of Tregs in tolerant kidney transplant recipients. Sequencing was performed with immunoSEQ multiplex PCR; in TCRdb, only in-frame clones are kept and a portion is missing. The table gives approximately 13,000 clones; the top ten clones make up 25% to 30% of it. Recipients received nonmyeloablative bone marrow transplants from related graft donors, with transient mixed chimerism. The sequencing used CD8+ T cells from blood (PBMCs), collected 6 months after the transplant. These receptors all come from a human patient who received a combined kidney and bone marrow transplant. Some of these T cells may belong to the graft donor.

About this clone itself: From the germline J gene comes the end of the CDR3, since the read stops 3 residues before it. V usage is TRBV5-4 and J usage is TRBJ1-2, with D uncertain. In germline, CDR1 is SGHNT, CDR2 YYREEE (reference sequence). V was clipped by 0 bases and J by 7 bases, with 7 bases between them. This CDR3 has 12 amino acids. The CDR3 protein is CASSLVKAGYTF. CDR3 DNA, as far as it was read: TGTGCCAGCAGCTTGGTGAAGGCTGGC. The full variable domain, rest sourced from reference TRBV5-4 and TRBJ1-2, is ETGVTQSPTHLIKTRGQQVTLRCSSQSGHNTVSWYQQALGQGPQFIFQYYREEENGRGNFPPRFSGLQFPNYSSELNVNALELDDSALYLCASSLVKAGYTFGSGTRLTVV.

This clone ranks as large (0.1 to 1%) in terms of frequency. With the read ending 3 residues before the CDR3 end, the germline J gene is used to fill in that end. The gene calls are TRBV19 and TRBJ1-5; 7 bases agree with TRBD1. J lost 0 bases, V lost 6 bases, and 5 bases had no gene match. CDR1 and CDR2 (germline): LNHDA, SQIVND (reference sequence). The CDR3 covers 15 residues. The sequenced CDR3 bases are TGTGCCAGTAGCTGGGGACAGCTTAGCAATCAGCCC. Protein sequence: CASSWGQLSNQP. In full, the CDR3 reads CASSWGQLSNQPQHF.

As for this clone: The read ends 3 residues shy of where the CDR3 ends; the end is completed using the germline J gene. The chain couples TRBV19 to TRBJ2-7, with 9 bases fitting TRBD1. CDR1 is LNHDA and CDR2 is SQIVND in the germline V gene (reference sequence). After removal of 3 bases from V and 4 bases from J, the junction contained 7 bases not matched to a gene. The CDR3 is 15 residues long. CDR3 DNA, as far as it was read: TGTGCCAGTAGTATTGGGACAGGGAAAGGGTACGAG. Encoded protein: CASSIGTGKGYE. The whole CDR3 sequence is CASSIGTGKGYEQYF. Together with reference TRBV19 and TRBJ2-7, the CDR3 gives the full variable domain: DGGITQSPKYLFRKEGQNVTLSCEQNLNHDAMYWYRQDPGQGLRLIYYSQIVNDFQKGDIAEGYSVSREKKESFPLTVTSAQKNPTAFYLCASSIGTGKGYEQYFGPGTRLTVT.

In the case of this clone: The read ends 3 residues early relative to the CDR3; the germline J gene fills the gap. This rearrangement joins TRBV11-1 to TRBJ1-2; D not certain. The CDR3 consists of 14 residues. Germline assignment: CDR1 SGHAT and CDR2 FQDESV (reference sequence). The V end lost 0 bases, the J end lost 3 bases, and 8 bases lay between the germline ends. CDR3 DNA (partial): TGTGCCAGCAGCTTAGCGTCCAGTCACTATGGC. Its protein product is CASSLASSHYG. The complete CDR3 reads CASSLASSHYGYTF.

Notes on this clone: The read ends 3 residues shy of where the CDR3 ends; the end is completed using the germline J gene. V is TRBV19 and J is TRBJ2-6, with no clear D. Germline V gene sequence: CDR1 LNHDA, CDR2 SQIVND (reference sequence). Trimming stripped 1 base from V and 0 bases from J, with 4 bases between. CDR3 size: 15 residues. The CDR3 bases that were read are TGTGCCAGTAGTATAGTCCGCTCTGGGGCCAACGTC. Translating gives CASSIVRSGANV. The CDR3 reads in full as CASSIVRSGANVLTF.

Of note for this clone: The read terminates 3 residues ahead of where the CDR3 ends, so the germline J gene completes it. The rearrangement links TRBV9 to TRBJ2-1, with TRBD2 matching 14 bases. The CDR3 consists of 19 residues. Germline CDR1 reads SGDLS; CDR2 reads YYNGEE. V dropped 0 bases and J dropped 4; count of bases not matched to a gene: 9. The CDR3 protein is CASSVEGLAGAISYNEQFF. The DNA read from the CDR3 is TGTGCCAGCAGCGTAGAGGGACTAGCGGGAGCGATTTCTTACAATGAG.

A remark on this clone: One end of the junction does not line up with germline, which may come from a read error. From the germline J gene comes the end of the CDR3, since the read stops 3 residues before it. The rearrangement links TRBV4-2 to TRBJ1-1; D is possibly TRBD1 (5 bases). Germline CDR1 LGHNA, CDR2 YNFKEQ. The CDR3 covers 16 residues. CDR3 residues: CASSLSPGHLNTEAFF. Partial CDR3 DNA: TGCGCCAGCAGCCTTTCCCCTGGACACTTGAACACTGAA.

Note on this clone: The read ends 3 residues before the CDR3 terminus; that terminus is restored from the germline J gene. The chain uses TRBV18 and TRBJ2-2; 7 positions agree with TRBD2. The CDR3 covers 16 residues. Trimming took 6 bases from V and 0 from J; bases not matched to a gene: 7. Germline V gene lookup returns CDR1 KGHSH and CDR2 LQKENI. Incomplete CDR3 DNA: TGTGCCAGCTCCCTTACTAGCGTCGCGAACACCGGGGAG. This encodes CASSLTSVANTGE. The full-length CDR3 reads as CASSLTSVANTGELFF.

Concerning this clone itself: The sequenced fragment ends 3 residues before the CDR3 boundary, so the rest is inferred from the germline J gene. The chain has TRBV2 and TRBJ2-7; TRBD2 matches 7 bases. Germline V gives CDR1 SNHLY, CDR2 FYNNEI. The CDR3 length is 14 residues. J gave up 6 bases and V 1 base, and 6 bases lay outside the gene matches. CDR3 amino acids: CASSEGTRILEQYF. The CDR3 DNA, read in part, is TGTGCCAGCAGTGAAGGGACTAGGATTCTCGAG. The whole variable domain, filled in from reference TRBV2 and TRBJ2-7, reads EPEVTQTPSHQVTQMGQEVILRCVPISNHLYFYWYRQILGQKVEFLVSFYNNEISEKSEIFDDQFSVERPDGSNFTLKIRSTKLEDSAMYFCASSEGTRILEQYFGPGTRLTVT.

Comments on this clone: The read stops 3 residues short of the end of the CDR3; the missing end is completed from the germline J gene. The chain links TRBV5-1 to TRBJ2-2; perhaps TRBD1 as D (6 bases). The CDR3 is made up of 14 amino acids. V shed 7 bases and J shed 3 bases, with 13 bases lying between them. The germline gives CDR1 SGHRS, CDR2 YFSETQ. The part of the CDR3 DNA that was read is TGCGCCAGCGGGGGCCCCCCGGACACCGGGGAG. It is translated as CASGGPPDTGE. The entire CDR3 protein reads CASGGPPDTGELFF.

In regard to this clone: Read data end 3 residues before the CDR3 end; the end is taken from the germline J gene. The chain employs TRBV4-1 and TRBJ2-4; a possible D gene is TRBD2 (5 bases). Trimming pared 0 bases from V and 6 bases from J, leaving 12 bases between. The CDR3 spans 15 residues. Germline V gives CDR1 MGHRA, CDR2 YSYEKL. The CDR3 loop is CASSQDPRAGNIQYF. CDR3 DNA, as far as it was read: TGCGCCAGCAGCCAAGACCCCCGGGCGGGAAACATT.

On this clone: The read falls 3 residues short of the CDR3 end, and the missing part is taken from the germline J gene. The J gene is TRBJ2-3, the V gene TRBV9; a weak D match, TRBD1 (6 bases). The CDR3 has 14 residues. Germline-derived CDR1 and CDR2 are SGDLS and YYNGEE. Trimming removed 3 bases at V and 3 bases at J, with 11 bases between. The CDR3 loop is CASSAARGTDTQYF. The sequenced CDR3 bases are TGTGCCAGCAGCGCGGCGAGGGGGACAGATACG.

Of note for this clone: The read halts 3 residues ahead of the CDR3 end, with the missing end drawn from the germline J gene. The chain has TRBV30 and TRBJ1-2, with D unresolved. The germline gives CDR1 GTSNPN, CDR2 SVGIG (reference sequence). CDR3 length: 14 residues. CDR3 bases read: TGTGCCTGGAGTTGGCGGGAGGGTTACAATGAA. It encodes CAWSWREGYNE. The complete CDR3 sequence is CAWSWREGYNEYTF.

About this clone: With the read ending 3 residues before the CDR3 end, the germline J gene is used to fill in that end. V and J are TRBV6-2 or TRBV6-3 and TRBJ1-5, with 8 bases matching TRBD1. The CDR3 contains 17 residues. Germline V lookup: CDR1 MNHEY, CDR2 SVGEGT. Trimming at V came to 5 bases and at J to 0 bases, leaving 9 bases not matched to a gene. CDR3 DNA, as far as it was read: TGTGCCAGCAGTCTGGGACAGGTCTCTTATAGCAATCAGCCC. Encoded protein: CASSLGQVSYSNQP. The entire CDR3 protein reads CASSLGQVSYSNQPQHF.

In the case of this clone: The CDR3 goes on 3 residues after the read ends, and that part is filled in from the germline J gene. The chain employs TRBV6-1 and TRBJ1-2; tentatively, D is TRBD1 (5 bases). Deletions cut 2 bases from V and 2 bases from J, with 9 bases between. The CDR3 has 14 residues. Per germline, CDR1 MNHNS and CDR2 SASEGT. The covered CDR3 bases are TGTGCCAGCAGTGAATTAGGGGCGAACTATGGC. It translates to CASSELGANYG. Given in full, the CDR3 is CASSELGANYGYTF.

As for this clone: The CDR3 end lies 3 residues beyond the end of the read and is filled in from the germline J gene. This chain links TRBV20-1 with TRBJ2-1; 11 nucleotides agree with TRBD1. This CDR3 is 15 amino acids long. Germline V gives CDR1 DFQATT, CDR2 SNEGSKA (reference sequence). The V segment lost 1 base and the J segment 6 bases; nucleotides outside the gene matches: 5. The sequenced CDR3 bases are TGCAGTGCTAGAGCTCGGGACAGGGGGGCCAATGAG. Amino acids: CSARARDRGANE. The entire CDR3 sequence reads CSARARDRGANEQFF.

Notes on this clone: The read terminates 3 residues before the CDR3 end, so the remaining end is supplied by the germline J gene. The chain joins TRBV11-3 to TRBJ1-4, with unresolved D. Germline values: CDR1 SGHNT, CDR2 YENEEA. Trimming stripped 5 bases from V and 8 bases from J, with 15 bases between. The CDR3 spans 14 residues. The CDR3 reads CASSGWPHGEKLFF. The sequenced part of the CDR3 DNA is TGTGCCAGCAGCGGTTGGCCTCACGGGGAAAAA.